What follows are 21 T cell receptor beta chains derived from one specimen sequenced in a study of T-cell memory formation after mild COVID-19. TCRdb recomputed calls from the 5' RACE reads with MiXCR, one row per CDR3 protein. The data contain roughly 170,000 distinct CDR3 sequences, approximately 18% of them seen just once; the ten biggest clones take up under 4.5%. Sequencing was carried out using PBMCs or a T cell subset sorted from them (not recorded which). The receptors shown here come from a man younger than 35 who had mild COVID-19 (a few samples of this study predate the infection). Cell type and time point are not known.

This clonotype has at least ten counts. The CDR3 region has the DNA TGTGCCACCCAGGGGACACCCTACAATCAGCCCCAGCATTTT. It encodes CATQGTPYNQPQHF. The V call is TRBV19, the J call TRBJ1-5, with a tentative D call TRBD1 (6 bases). This CDR3 has 14 amino acids. Per germline, CDR1 LNHDA and CDR2 SQIVND (reference sequence). V was pared by 10 bases and J by 3 bases, with 16 bases between.

This chain joins TRBV12-3 or TRBV12-4 and TRBJ2-7, with 9 bases lining up with TRBD1. There are 18 residues in the CDR3. V was clipped by 4 bases and J by 3 bases; unmatched bases: 16. The CDR3 sequence: CASSSPRDRALIGYEQYF. For the CDR3, the DNA is TGTGCCAGCAGTTCCCCCCGGGACAGGGCGTTAATTGGCTACGAGCAGTACTTC.

The chain links TRBV5-6 to TRBJ2-3, with 10 bases matching TRBD1. V gave up 2 bases and J gave up 2 bases; unmatched junction bases: 5. The CDR3 runs 16 residues. The V gene's germline CDR1 is SGHDT and CDR2 YYEEEE. The CDR3 region is CASSLVGQGVTDTQYF. CDR3 nucleotides: TGTGCCAGCAGCTTAGTTGGACAGGGGGTCACAGATACGCAGTATTTT.

J is TRBJ2-5 and V is TRBV18; a weak D match, TRBD2 (6 bases). Between the trimmed V and J ends, which lost 5 bases and 4 bases, there was a span of 14 bases. CDR3 length: 14 residues. Germline CDR1 and CDR2: KGHSH and LQKENI. Written as DNA, the CDR3 is TGTGCCAGCTCAAATGGAGGGGCTGCAGAGACCCAGTACTTC. Its translation is CASSNGGAAETQYF.

This clonotype appeared a few times. The chain carries TRBV7-2 and TRBJ2-1; D possibly corresponds to TRBD1 (5 bases). Germline CDR1 and CDR2: SGHTA and FQGNSA. CDR3 length: 13 amino acids. Trimming shortened V by 0 bases and J by 9 bases, and 9 bases separated the two germline ends. The CDR3 DNA is TGTGCCAGCAGCTTAGCGCAAAGGGGTGAGCAGTTCTTC. Its translation: CASSLAQRGEQFF.

This clonotype was counted once. The chain combines TRBV3-1 with TRBJ1-2, with D possibly being TRBD1 (5 bases). The V gene lost 1 base and the J gene lost 5 bases, with 11 bases spanning the gap. There are 14 residues in the CDR3. Germline assignment: CDR1 LGHDT and CDR2 YNNKEL (reference sequence). This CDR3 is CASSQGTSLYGYTF. The CDR3 DNA reads TGTGCCAGCAGCCAAGGGACAAGCCTTTATGGCTACACCTTC.

The chain has TRBV5-1 and TRBJ2-5; D gene ambiguous. V lost 4 bases and J lost 10, with 11 bases in between. The CDR3 covers 11 residues. CDR1 SGHRS and CDR2 YFSETQ come from the germline V gene. CDR3 nucleotide sequence: TGCGCCAGCAGCGCCTCTGGTGACCAGTACTTC. This gives the protein CASSASGDQYF.

J is TRBJ2-3 and V is TRBV5-4; D gene ambiguous. The CDR3 is made up of 16 amino acids. V was shortened by 4 bases and J by 1 base, with 16 bases between the two germline ends. Germline values: CDR1 SGHNT, CDR2 YYREEE (reference sequence). CDR3 nucleotide sequence: TGTGCCAGCAGCACCAAACGGGTTGGGGGCACAGATACGCAGTATTTT. It specifies CASSTKRVGGTDTQYF. Complete variable domain (other parts from reference TRBV5-4 and TRBJ2-3): ETGVTQSPTHLIKTRGQQVTLRCSSQSGHNTVSWYQQALGQGPQFIFQYYREEENGRGNFPPRFSGLQFPNYSSELNVNALELDDSALYLCASSTKRVGGTDTQYFGPGTRLTVL.

In its sample, this clonotype was seen a few times. V is TRBV15 and J is TRBJ2-7; D call uncertain. CDR1 and CDR2 from the germline V gene are LNHNV and YYDKDF (reference sequence). V dropped 0 bases and J dropped 5 bases, with 5 bases sitting between them. The CDR3 is made up of 12 amino acids. CDR3 sequence (DNA): TGTGCCACCAGCAGAGATTGGGACGAGCAGTACGTC. This sequence encodes CATSRDWDEQYV.

This clonotype was recorded a few times. This sequence joins TRBV7-2 and TRBJ2-5, with D perhaps matching TRBD2 (6 bases). V gave up 5 bases and J gave up 5 bases, with 18 bases separating them. In germline, CDR1 is SGHTA, CDR2 FQGNSA. There are 15 residues in the CDR3. The CDR3: CASSNNRARGETQYF. The CDR3 coding sequence is TGTGCCAGCAGCAACAACCGGGCCCGGGGGGAGACCCAGTACTTC.

The chain uses TRBV11-2 and TRBJ2-3, with D unclear. This CDR3 is built from 14 residues. Trimming took off 6 bases at V and 4 bases at J, with 14 bases between the two ends. Germline CDR1 reads SGHAT; CDR2 reads FQNNGV. CDR3 region: CASSAITVADTQYF. CDR3 sequence (DNA): TGTGCCAGCAGTGCCATTACAGTAGCAGATACGCAGTATTTT.

The chain employs TRBV7-3 and TRBJ2-2; D gene unclear. CDR3 length equals 14 residues. Trimming removed 5 bases at V and 3 bases at J, with 10 bases between. In germline, CDR1 is SGHTA, CDR2 FQGTGA. CDR3 residues: CASSRISDTGELFF. The CDR3 DNA reads as TGTGCCAGCAGCCGCATATCTGACACCGGGGAGCTGTTTTTT.

This chain uses TRBV5-1 with TRBJ2-5; TRBD2 aligns across 7 bases. Germline CDR1 SGHRS, CDR2 YFSETQ. V was pared by 4 bases and J by 5 bases, with 8 bases of the junction left unmatched. There are 14 residues in the CDR3. The CDR3 DNA sequence: TGCGCCAGCAGCAACACGGGGGGAATCGAGACCCAGTACTTC. It encodes CASSNTGGIETQYF.

This clonotype was observed many times. This rearrangement joins TRBV7-8 to TRBJ1-5; D gene unclear. CDR1 and CDR2 (germline): SGHVS, FQNEAQ. With 1 base removed from V and 6 bases from J, the gap between germline ends came to 4 bases. The CDR3 consists of 12 residues. CDR3 in amino acids: CASSLEGQPQHF. Here the CDR3 DNA reads TGTGCCAGCAGCTTAGAGGGTCAGCCCCAGCATTTT.

This clonotype was seen more than once but under ten times. The chain carries TRBV28 and TRBJ1-2, with D unresolved. V lost 7 bases and J lost 0, with 9 bases in between. The CDR3 is 13 residues long. Germline V gene data show CDR1 as MDHEN and CDR2 as SYDVKM. This chain's CDR3 is CASTEYSNYGYTF. The CDR3 nucleotides read TGTGCCAGCACCGAATATTCTAACTATGGCTACACCTTC.

V gene TRBV11-2 combines with J gene TRBJ2-2; D perhaps matches TRBD1 (5 bases). The CDR3 loop spans 16 amino acids. V lost 2 bases, J lost 4 bases, and 14 bases lay in between. CDR1 and CDR2 (germline): SGHAT, FQNNGV. In nucleotides, the CDR3 is TGTGCCAGCAGCTTAAGACTTGACAGAGCCACCGGGGAGCTGTTTTTT. This translates into CASSLRLDRATGELFF. Looking up the rest from reference TRBV11-2 and TRBJ2-2 gives the full variable domain: EAGVAQSPRYKIIEKRQSVAFWCNPISGHATLYWYQQILGQGPKLLIQFQNNGVVDDSQLPKDRFSAERLKGVDSTLKIQPAKLEDSAVYLCASSLRLDRATGELFFGEGSRLTVL.

The chain employs TRBV6-5 and TRBJ2-6, with TRBD1 matching 9 bases. V dropped 6 bases and J dropped 0; count of bases not matched to a gene: 6. The CDR3 covers 17 residues. Germline CDR1 reads MNHEY; CDR2 reads SVGAGI. This chain's CDR3 is CASRGGQGPSGANVLTF. CDR3 sequence (DNA): TGTGCCAGCAGAGGTGGACAGGGGCCCTCTGGGGCCAACGTCCTGACTTTC.

The chain combines TRBV20-1 with TRBJ1-5, with 9 bases identical to TRBD1. Germline lookup yields CDR1 DFQATT and CDR2 SNEGSKA (reference sequence). Germline trimming cut 3 bases from V and 2 bases from J; bases unmatched to any gene: 8. The CDR3 is 16 amino acids. DNA of the CDR3: TGCAGTGCTAGTGACCCGACAGGGGGTGGCAATCAGCCCCAGCATTTT. Its protein is CSASDPTGGGNQPQHF.

This chain connects TRBV25-1 to TRBJ2-1; 10 bases line up with TRBD1. Germline V gene lookup returns CDR1 MGHDK and CDR2 SYGVNS. J gave up 7 bases and V 1 base, and 7 bases lay outside the gene matches. This CDR3 spans 16 amino acids. CDR3 amino acids: CASSESGTGVGNEQFF. For the CDR3, the DNA is TGTGCCAGCAGTGAATCGGGGACAGGGGTTGGGAATGAGCAGTTCTTC.

A few counts support this clonotype. The chain combines TRBV2 with TRBJ2-7, with a possible D match to TRBD2 (6 bases). Germline loops: CDR1 SNHLY, CDR2 FYNNEI. The ends were cut back, 5 bases at V and 3 bases at J, with 17 bases in the middle. The CDR3 length is 15 residues. Here the CDR3 DNA reads TGTGCCAGCAGTCCCCTGACTAGACGCAGCTACGAGCAGTACTTC. This gives the protein CASSPLTRRSYEQYF.

The V call is TRBV3-1, the J call TRBJ1-6; TRBD1 matches at 7 bases. Germline V CDR1 and CDR2: LGHDT, YNNKEL (reference sequence). V lost 4 bases to trimming and J lost 9 bases; unmatched junction nucleotides: 6. This CDR3 spans 14 amino acids. DNA of the CDR3: TGTGCCAGCAGCCTACAGGGGTCCACTTCACCCCTCCACTTT. This encodes CASSLQGSTSPLHF. The variable domain in full, with the rest retrieved from reference TRBV3-1 and TRBJ1-6, is DTAVSQTPKYLVTQMGNDKSIKCEQNLGHDTMYWYKQDSKKFLKIMFSYNNKELIINETVPNRFSPKSPDKAHLNLHINSLELGDSAVYFCASSLQGSTSPLHFGNGTRLTVT.